Shown below are 14 T cell receptor beta chains from a single sample sequenced in a study of cytomegalovirus exposure and HLA in healthy donors (dated by TCRdb to between 2016 and 2019). The library was generated by the immunoSEQ multiplex PCR assay. Not all clones reach the TCRdb copy of this immuneACCESS table, which keeps in-frame sequences only. Checked studies attribute under half of the gap to unresolved V genes and leave the rest unexplained. For this sample the table gives roughly 100,000 clones, of which roughly 85% were detected only once. About 20% of the sample rests with the top ten. Sequenced sample: PBMCs. Every receptor here comes from a man aged 18 to 29 in good health and CMV-seropositive.

The chain recombines TRBV27 with TRBJ2-1, with TRBD1 matching 10 bases. From germline, CDR1 is MNHEY and CDR2 SMNVEV (reference sequence). This CDR3 comprises 15 residues. The ends lost 6 bases at V and 2 bases at J; junction bases unmatched: 4. The CDR3 reads CASSRQGATYNEQFF. CDR3 in DNA: TGTGCCAGCAGCAGACAGGGGGCGACCTACAATGAGCAGTTCTTC.

V and J are TRBV18 and TRBJ2-7, with D unresolved. Looked up from germline, CDR1 is KGHSH and CDR2 is LQKENI. This CDR3 is built from 12 residues. Between the trimmed V and J ends, which lost 5 bases and 5 bases, there was a span of 10 bases. The CDR3, as DNA: TGTGCCAGCTCATCCAATGCGGACGAGCAGTACTTC. Translation gives CASSSNADEQYF.

The chain links TRBV5-1 to TRBJ2-2; 8 bases fit TRBD1. The germline gives CDR1 SGHRS, CDR2 YFSETQ. V gave up 0 bases and J gave up 4 bases; unmatched junction bases: 2. This CDR3 has 15 residues. This CDR3 reads CASSLGQGFTGELFF. The CDR3, as DNA: TGCGCCAGCAGCTTGGGACAGGGGTTCACCGGGGAGCTGTTTTTT.

The genes are TRBV7-9 and TRBJ2-1; unclear D gene. Trimming shortened V by 1 base and J by 9 bases, and 4 bases separated the two germline ends. Germline loops: CDR1 SEHNR, CDR2 FQNEAQ (reference sequence). This CDR3 is 11 amino acids long. Here the CDR3 DNA reads TGTGCCAGCAGCTTAGGTCGTGAGCAGTTCTTC. Residues: CASSLGREQFF.

The V and J genes are TRBV6-1 and TRBJ2-1; 15 bases match TRBD2. V was clipped by 10 bases and J by 7 bases; unmatched bases: 2. Germline V lookup: CDR1 MNHNS, CDR2 SASEGT. The CDR3 runs to 13 residues. This chain's CDR3 is CAIGTSGRNEQFF. The CDR3, as DNA: TGTGCCATCGGGACTAGCGGGAGGAATGAGCAGTTCTTC.

This chain joins TRBV6-6 and TRBJ1-1; no definite D call. CDR1 and CDR2 from the germline V gene are MNHNY and SVGAGI (reference sequence). CDR3 length equals 16 residues. V was pared by 5 bases and J by 0 bases, with 16 bases between. The CDR3 sequence is CASSKTSNRMNTEAFF. DNA for the CDR3: TGTGCCAGCAGTAAGACATCAAATCGGATGAACACTGAAGCTTTCTTT.

The chain uses TRBV6-5 and TRBJ1-2; a weak D match, TRBD1 (6 bases). With 8 bases removed from V and 7 bases from J, the gap between germline ends came to 17 bases. Germline V gene sequence: CDR1 MNHEY, CDR2 SVGAGI. This CDR3 spans 13 amino acids. Here the CDR3 DNA reads TGTGCCAGCTCCTTTGGGGGCGAATCTGGCTACACCTTC. Residues: CASSFGGESGYTF.

The count of this clone is one. V gene TRBV2 combines with J gene TRBJ1-4, with 7 bases lining up with TRBD1. J lost 0 bases, V lost 4 bases, and 5 bases had no gene match. This CDR3 has 16 residues. In germline, CDR1 is SNHLY, CDR2 FYNNEI. Here the CDR3 reads CASSADRIATNEKLFF. CDR3 DNA sequence: TGTGCCAGCAGTGCGGACAGGATTGCAACTAATGAAAAACTGTTTTTT.

The CDR3 loop is CASTVGTSYSYNEQFF. The DNA for the CDR3 is TGTGCCAGCACCGTGGGGACTAGTTACTCCTACAATGAGCAGTTCTTC. V gene TRBV2 combines with J gene TRBJ2-1; 8 bases agree with TRBD2. Germline CDR1 SNHLY, CDR2 FYNNEI. The trim removed 7 bases at V and 0 bases at J, leaving 8 bases unmatched. The CDR3 consists of 16 residues.

V is TRBV5-8 and J is TRBJ1-2, with 9 positions matching TRBD1. The V gene's germline CDR1 is SGHTS and CDR2 YDEGEE. Trimming removed 4 bases from V and 3 bases from J; junction bases left unmatched: 7. The CDR3 has 15 residues. The CDR3 region is CASSRGQGIDYGYTF. CDR3 DNA sequence: TGTGCCAGCAGCCGGGGACAGGGAATAGACTATGGCTACACCTTC.

The sample holds one count of this clone. The CDR3 protein is CASSFGLAGKTQYF. The DNA for the CDR3 is TGTGCCAGCAGCTTCGGACTAGCGGGGAAGACCCAGTACTTC. The genes are TRBV11-3 and TRBJ2-5; TRBD2 aligns across 12 bases. In germline, CDR1 is SGHNT, CDR2 YENEEA. The ends lost 3 bases at V and 6 bases at J; junction bases unmatched: 2. This CDR3 is built from 14 residues. The entire variable domain, with the rest obtained from reference TRBV11-3 and TRBJ2-5, is as follows: EAGVVQSPRYKIIEKKQPVAFWCNPISGHNTLYWYLQNLGQGPELLIRYENEEAVDDSQLPKDRFSAERLKGVDSTLKIQPAELGDSAVYLCASSFGLAGKTQYFGPGTRLLVL.

This sequence joins TRBV7-9 and TRBJ1-2; TRBD1 aligns across 8 bases. The CDR3 covers 13 residues. The germline CDR1 and CDR2 sequences are SEHNR and FQNEAQ (reference sequence). V lost 5 bases and J lost 7; bases outside the gene matches: 6. CDR3 loop: CASSGRTGSGYTF. DNA of the CDR3: TGTGCCAGCAGCGGCCGGACAGGGTCTGGCTACACCTTC.

This clone has only a few counts. The chain employs TRBV12-5 and TRBJ1-5; 8 bases match TRBD1. Germline CDR1 and CDR2: LGHNT and FRNRAP. The V gene end was trimmed by 7 bases and the J gene end by 2 bases; junction bases not matched to a gene: 7. The CDR3 runs 15 residues. CDR3 loop: CASATDRAGNQPQHF. The CDR3 nucleotides read TGTGCTAGTGCTACGGACAGGGCGGGCAATCAGCCCCAGCATTTT.

The chain links TRBV28 to TRBJ2-7; 7 bases are a match to TRBD1. The length of the CDR3 is 16 residues. Trimming took 6 bases from V and 6 from J; bases not matched to a gene: 17. Germline CDR1 reads MDHEN; CDR2 reads SYDVKM. CDR3 protein: CASSRWGRGTESEQYF. The CDR3 DNA reads as TGTGCCAGCAGCCGATGGGGCAGGGGGACGGAGTCCGAGCAGTACTTC.